The present T cell receptor beta chain was sequenced within a study of shared clonotypes between healthy human individuals. V was pared by 3 bases and J by 4 bases, with 9 bases of the junction left unmatched. This CDR3 comprises 16 residues. Germline assignment: CDR1 KGHSH and CDR2 LQKENI. Assay execution took place at the deep level. Using immunoSEQ multiplex PCR, the repertoire was profiled, and TCRdb retains in-frame clones only, with some absent. The sample includes approximately 500,000 clones, 60% to 85% of them seen just once. Sequenced sample: PBMCs. The sequence came from a woman aged 40 to 50 in good health. Some clones in this sample may be carry-over from other donors' samples. This chain joins TRBV18 and TRBJ1-1; the match to TRBD1 covers 9 bases. The CDR3 sequence: CASSPTGTGLSTEAFF. In DNA form, the CDR3 reads TGTGCCAGCTCACCGACCGGGACAGGGCTGAGCACTGAAGCTTTCTTT.